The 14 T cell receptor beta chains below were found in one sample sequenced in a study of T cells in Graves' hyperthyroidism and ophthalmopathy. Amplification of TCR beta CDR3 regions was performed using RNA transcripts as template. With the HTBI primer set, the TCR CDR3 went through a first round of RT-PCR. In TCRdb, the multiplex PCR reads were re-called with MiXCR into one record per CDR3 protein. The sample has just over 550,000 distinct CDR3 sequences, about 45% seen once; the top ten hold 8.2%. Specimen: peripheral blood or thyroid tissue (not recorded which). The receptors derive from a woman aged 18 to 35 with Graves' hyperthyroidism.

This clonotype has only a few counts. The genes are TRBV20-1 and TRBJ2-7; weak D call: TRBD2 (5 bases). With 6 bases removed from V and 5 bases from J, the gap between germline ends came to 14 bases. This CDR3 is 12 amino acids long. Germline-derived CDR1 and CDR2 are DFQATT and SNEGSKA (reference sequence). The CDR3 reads CSALALAHEQYF. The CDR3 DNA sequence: TGCAGTGCATTAGCGCTGGCCCACGAGCAGTACTTC.

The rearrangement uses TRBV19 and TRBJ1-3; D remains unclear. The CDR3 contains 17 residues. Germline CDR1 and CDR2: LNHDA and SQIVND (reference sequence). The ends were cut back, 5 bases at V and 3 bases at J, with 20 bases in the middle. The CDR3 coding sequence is TGTGCCAGTAGTGCCCGCGGACCCAGGCTACGTGGAAACACCATATATTTT. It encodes CASSARGPRLRGNTIYF.

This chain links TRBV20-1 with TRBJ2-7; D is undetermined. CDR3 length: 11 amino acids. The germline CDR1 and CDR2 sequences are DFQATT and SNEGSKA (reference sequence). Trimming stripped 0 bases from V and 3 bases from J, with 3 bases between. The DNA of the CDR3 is TGCAGTGCTAGAGATAACTACGAGCAGTACTTC. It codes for CSARDNYEQYF.

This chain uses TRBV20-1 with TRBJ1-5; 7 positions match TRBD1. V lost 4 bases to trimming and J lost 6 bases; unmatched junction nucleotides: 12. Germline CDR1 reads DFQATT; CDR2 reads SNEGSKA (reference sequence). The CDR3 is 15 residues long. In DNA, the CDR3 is TGCAGTGCTACCCACACGGGACAGTTGCGTCAGCCCCAGCATTTT. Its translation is CSATHTGQLRQPQHF.

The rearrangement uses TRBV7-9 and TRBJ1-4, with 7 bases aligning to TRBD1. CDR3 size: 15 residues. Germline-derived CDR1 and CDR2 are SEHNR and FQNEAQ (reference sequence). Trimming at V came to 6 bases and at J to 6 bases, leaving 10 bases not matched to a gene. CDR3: CASSSRQGKDEKLFF. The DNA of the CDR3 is TGTGCCAGCAGTTCGCGACAGGGTAAAGATGAAAAACTGTTTTTT.

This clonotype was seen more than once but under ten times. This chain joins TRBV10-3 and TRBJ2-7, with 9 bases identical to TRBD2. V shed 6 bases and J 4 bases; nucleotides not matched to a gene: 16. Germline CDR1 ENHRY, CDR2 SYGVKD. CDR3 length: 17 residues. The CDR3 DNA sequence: TGTGCCATCAGCGAGGTGCCAGGGGCGGGAGGGCCGTACGAGCAGTACTTC. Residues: CAISEVPGAGGPYEQYF.

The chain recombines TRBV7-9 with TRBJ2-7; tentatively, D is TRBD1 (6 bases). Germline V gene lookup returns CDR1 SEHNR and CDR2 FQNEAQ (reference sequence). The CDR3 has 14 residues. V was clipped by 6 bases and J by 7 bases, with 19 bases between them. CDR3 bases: TGTGCCAGCAGTACCACAGGGATTCTACGGGAGCAGTACTTC. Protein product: CASSTTGILREQYF.

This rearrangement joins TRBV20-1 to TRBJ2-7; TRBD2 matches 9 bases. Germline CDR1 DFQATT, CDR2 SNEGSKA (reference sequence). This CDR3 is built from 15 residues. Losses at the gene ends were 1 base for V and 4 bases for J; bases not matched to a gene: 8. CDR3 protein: CSARVSSGIEYEQYF. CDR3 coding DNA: TGCAGTGCTAGAGTGTCTAGCGGGATTGAATACGAGCAGTACTTC.

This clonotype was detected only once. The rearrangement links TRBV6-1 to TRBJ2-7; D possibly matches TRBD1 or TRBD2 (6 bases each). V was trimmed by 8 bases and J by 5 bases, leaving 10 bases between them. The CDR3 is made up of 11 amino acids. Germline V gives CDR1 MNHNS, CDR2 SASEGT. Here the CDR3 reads CASARGHEQYF. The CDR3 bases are TGTGCCAGCGCTCGGGGGCACGAGCAGTACTTC.

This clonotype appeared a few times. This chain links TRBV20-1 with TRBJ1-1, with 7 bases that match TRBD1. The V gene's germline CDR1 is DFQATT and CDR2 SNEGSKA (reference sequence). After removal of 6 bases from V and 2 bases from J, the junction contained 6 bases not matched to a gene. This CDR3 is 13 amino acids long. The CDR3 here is CSAAGGLNTEAFF. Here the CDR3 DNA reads TGCAGTGCGGCAGGGGGGTTAAACACTGAAGCTTTCTTT.

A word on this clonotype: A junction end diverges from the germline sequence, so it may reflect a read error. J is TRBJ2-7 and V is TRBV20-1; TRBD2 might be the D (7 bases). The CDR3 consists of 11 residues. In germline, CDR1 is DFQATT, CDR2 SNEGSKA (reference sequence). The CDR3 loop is CSAKGGNGRTF. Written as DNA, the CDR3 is TGCAGTGCTAAGGGGGGAAACGGGAGGACCTTC.

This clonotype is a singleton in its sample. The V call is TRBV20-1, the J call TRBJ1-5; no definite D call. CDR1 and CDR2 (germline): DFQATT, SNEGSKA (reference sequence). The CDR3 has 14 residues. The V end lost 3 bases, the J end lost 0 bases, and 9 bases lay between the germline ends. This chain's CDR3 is CSASLGNSNQPQHF. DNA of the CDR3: TGCAGTGCTAGTTTGGGTAATAGCAATCAGCCCCAGCATTTT.

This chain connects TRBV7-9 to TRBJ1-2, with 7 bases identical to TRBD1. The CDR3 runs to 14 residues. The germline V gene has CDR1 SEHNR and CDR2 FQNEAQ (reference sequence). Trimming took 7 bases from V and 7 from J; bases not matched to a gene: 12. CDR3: CASTRLGGGCGYTF. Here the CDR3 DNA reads TGTGCCAGCACCCGATTAGGGGGCGGCTGTGGCTACACCTTC.

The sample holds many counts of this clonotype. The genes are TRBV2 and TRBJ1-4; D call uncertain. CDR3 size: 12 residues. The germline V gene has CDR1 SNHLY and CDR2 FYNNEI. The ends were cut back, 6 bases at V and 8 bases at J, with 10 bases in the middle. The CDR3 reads CASRRSWEKLFF. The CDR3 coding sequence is TGTGCCAGCAGGCGCAGTTGGGAAAAACTGTTTTTT.